The clone carrying this T cell receptor beta chain was observed a handful of times. Its specificity is unknown. Each donor supplied roughly 9.2 milliliters of peripheral blood. The total RNA that was extracted per sample amounted to at least 5 micrograms. The second PCR ran 7 to 11 cycles with a sample-barcoded 5' primer and J-beta primers. TCRdb redid the calling of the 5' RACE reads with MiXCR, one entry per CDR3 protein. The repertoire has under 850,000 distinct CDR3 sequences, under 40% of them found once; the top ten carry 13%. Losses at the gene ends were 4 bases for V and 2 bases for J; bases not matched to a gene: 8. There are 16 residues in the CDR3. The V gene's germline CDR1 is MGHRA and CDR2 YSYEKL. The sample originates from a study of blood T cells in healthy people across ages. On the study more broadly: Template switching retrieved approximately one barcoded beta molecule for each two T cells. Notes on the study in general: Diversity figures based on one million T cells were deemed too low.

The specimen was blood. This TCR was recovered from a man in his late teens or twenties in good health. The V call is TRBV4-1, the J call TRBJ2-1; 7 bases are a match to TRBD2. In DNA form, the CDR3 reads TGCGCCAGCAGCCCCCTCCGGGGGGTCACCTACAATGAGCAGTTCTTC. Its translation is CASSPLRGVTYNEQFF.